This T cell receptor (beta chain) was profiled in a study of blood T cell repertoires in COVID-19. Whole-study context: COVID-19 samples, acute and convalescent, were from the United States, Italy and Spain.

This clone was found a few times. Assay used: immunoSEQ multiplex PCR; TCRdb lists only in-frame clones, some missing. The sample has roughly 380,000 clones; around 87% are singletons. This CDR3 is built from 16 residues. The trim removed 1 base at V and 3 bases at J, leaving 5 bases unmatched. Germline values: CDR1 SGHDN, CDR2 FVKESK. The sequenced sample was PBMCs or T cells enriched from blood (not recorded which). The receptor's source is a man aged 25-45 years who had recovered from COVID-19. The chain employs TRBV14 and TRBJ1-3, with 8 nucleotides matching TRBD1. CDR3 in DNA: TGTGCCAGCAGCCAAGGGCCAGGGGGCTTTGGAAACACCATATATTTT. Its protein product is CASSQGPGGFGNTIYF.